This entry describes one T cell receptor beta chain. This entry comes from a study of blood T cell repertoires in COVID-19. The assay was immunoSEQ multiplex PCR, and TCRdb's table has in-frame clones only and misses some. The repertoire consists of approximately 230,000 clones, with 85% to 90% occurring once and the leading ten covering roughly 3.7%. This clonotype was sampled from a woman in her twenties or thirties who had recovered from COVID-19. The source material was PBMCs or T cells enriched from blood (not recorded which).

The CDR3 bases are TGTGCCAGCAGCTTAGCGCTGGACAGGTCAGGGATCTATGGCTACACCTTC. This gives the protein CASSLALDRSGIYGYTF. This chain connects TRBV7-2 to TRBJ1-2, with 7 bases lining up with TRBD1. Trimming took 0 bases from V and 4 from J; bases not matched to a gene: 11. The CDR3 has 17 residues. Per germline, CDR1 SGHTA and CDR2 FQGNSA.